The rows below give T cell receptor beta chains drawn from one sample of a study of CD8 T cells in Susac syndrome. In TCRdb, the immunoSEQ multiplex PCR reads were re-called with MiXCR into one record per CDR3 protein. The table records approximately 190,000 distinct CDR3 sequences, more than 90% of them present only once. Sample: CD4+ T cells from PBMCs. Receptors originate from a human donor with Susac syndrome. The CDR3 runs from the conserved cysteine through the conserved F or W. Fields, in order: clone size, J gene, V gene, D gene, CDR3 DNA, CDR3 protein. The D gene is left open where the match is weak. Expanded clones are given a class, and other clones once, few, many or no size at all.

>-|TRBJ2-6|TRBV12-3/TRBV12-4|-
TGTGCCAGCAGTTTTACAGGTCAAAGGGCCAACGTCCTGACTTTC
CASSFTGQRANVLTF
>-|TRBJ2-7|TRBV29-1|-
TGCAGCGTAAGGGACGCCTACGAGCAGTACTTC
CSVRDAYEQYF
>-|TRBJ2-7|TRBV6-2/TRBV6-3|-
TGTGCCAGCAGTTATCGGGGGACCTACGAGCAGTACTTC
CASSYRGTYEQYF
>-|TRBJ1-2|TRBV6-5|-
TGTGCCAGCATTCCGGGGGGGGGCGGAGGATATGGCTACACCTTC
CASIPGGGGGYGYTF
>-|TRBJ1-4|TRBV6-2/TRBV6-3|-
TGTGCCAGCAGTTACTCGATCTCCGCGGGACGGCATAATGAAAAACTGTTTTTT
CASSYSISAGRHNEKLFF
>-|TRBJ1-2|TRBV6-5|-
TGTGCCAGCAGTTACTCGAAGACCCCGGGTGGCTATGGCTACACCTTC
CASSYSKTPGGYGYTF
>few|TRBJ2-3|TRBV29-1|TRBD1
TGCAGCGTGCGACAGGGGGGGACAGATACGCAGTATTTT
CSVRQGGTDTQYF
>-|TRBJ2-5|TRBV7-2|-
TGTGCCAGCAGCCCCCAGCGTTACCAAGAGACCCAGTACTTC
CASSPQRYQETQYF
>-|TRBJ1-2|TRBV7-2|-
TGTGCCAGCAGCTTAGATAAAGGGACCTATGGCTACACCTTC
CASSLDKGTYGYTF
>-|TRBJ1-6|TRBV19|-
TGTGCCAGTACTCAAGGGGCCAGCTCACCCCTCCACTTT
CASTQGASSPLHF
>few|TRBJ2-1|TRBV5-4|-
TGTGCCAGCAGCTTGGGTGGAGAGCAGTTCTTC
CASSLGGEQFF
>-|TRBJ2-5|TRBV12-3/TRBV12-4|-
TGTGCCAGCAGTCCGGGTCTCTCTACGGAGACCCAGTACTTC
CASSPGLSTETQYF
>-|TRBJ2-7|TRBV20-1|TRBD2
TGCAGTGCTAGTCTAGCGGGGGGGCTTTACGAGCAGTACTTC
CSASLAGGLYEQYF
>-|TRBJ2-7|TRBV29-1|-
TGCAGCGTTGAATCAGGGTCTGGGGAGCAGTACTTC
CSVESGSGEQYF
>once|TRBJ2-7|TRBV5-1|-
TGCGCCAGCAGCCCCTTAGGGGCGGGGTCCTACGAGCAGTACTTC
CASSPLGAGSYEQYF
>-|TRBJ1-4|TRBV4-3|TRBD1
TGCGCCAGCAGCCAAGATTCAGGGGGCGGTGAAAAACTGTTTTTT
CASSQDSGGGEKLFF
>-|TRBJ2-1|TRBV11-2|-
TGTGCCAGCAGCTATAGCGGTTATGAGCAGTTCTTC
CASSYSGYEQFF
>-|TRBJ1-2|TRBV5-1|TRBD1
TGCGCCAGCAACCCGGGACAGGGACGAAACTATGGCTACACCTTC
CASNPGQGRNYGYTF